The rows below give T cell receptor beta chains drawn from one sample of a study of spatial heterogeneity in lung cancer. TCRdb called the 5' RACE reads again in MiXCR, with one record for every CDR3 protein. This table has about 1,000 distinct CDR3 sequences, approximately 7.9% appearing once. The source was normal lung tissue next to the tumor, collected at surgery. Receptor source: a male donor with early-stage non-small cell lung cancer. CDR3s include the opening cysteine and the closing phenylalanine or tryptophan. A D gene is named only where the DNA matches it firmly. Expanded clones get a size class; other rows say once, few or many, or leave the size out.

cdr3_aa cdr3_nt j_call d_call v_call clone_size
CASSYSIHEQYF TGTGCCAGCAGTTACTCGATCCACGAGCAGTACTTC TRBJ2-7 . TRBV6-2/TRBV6-3 large
CASSAEPSDTQYF TGTGCCAGCAGCGCGGAACCGTCAGATACGCAGTATTTT TRBJ2-3 . TRBV7-6 many
CASSFSGRMADTQYF TGCGCCAGCAGCTTTAGCGGGAGGATGGCAGATACGCAGTATTTT TRBJ2-3 TRBD2 TRBV5-1 medium-sized
CASSLEQGWGSGEQYF TGTGCCAGCAGCTTAGAACAGGGGTGGGGATCTGGTGAGCAGTACTTC TRBJ2-7 . TRBV21-1 medium-sized
CASSNTGGVYGYTF TGTGCCAGCAGTAATACAGGGGGCGTCTATGGCTACACCTTC TRBJ1-2 TRBD1 TRBV2 medium-sized
CASSPGAELYEQFF TGCGCCAGCAGCCCGGGGGCCGAATTGTATGAGCAGTTCTTC TRBJ2-1 . TRBV4-3 large
CSTRVGVTEAFF TGCAGCACCAGGGTAGGGGTCACTGAAGCTTTCTTT TRBJ1-1 . TRBV29-1 .
CASSLETNYEQYF TGTGCCAGCAGCTTAGAGACAAACTACGAGCAGTACTTC TRBJ2-7 . TRBV7-2 .
CASSLMVSGVENEQFF TGTGCCAGCAGCTTAATGGTTAGCGGGGTAGAGAATGAGCAGTTCTTC TRBJ2-1 TRBD2 TRBV7-6 medium-sized
CASSRGQGANTGELFF TGTGCCAGCAGCCGAGGACAGGGGGCGAACACCGGGGAGCTGTTTTTT TRBJ2-2 TRBD1 TRBV6-5 medium-sized
CASTKEWGSPYEQYF TGTGCCAGCACGAAAGAATGGGGGTCTCCCTACGAGCAGTACTTC TRBJ2-7 . TRBV18 large
CASSPRGNTGELFF TGTGCCAGCTCACCACGAGGAAACACCGGGGAGCTGTTTTTT TRBJ2-2 . TRBV18 medium-sized
CSVGIQGPRNEQYF TGCAGCGTTGGGATACAGGGGCCACGGAACGAGCAGTACTTC TRBJ2-7 TRBD1 TRBV29-1 medium-sized
CATSDRAGVAPDTQYF TGTGCCACCAGTGACCGAGCGGGAGTCGCTCCAGATACGCAGTATTTT TRBJ2-3 TRBD2 TRBV24-1 large
CASDTGTGAPGANVLTF TGTGCCAGCGATACCGGGACAGGGGCGCCTGGGGCCAACGTCCTGACTTTC TRBJ2-6 TRBD1 TRBV2 many
CASKRGGTDTQYF TGTGCCAGCAAGCGGGGCGGAACAGATACGCAGTATTTT TRBJ2-3 TRBD2 TRBV6-5 .
CASSRVGEGTDTQYF TGTGCCAGCAGCCGTGTTGGGGAAGGCACAGATACGCAGTATTTT TRBJ2-3 . TRBV5-4 .
CACGRQATNEKLFF TGTGCCTGTGGACGACAGGCCACTAATGAAAAACTGTTTTTT TRBJ1-4 . TRBV6-1 large
CASSLAYGGKGPQHF TGTGCCAGCAGCTTAGCGTACGGGGGCAAGGGACCCCAGCATTTT TRBJ1-5 . TRBV7-2 medium-sized
CASRRTRLGTDTQYF TGTGCCAGCAGAAGGACAAGGCTAGGCACAGATACGCAGTATTTT TRBJ2-3 . TRBV6-5 many
CASSSGRHNQPQHF TGTGCCAGCAGTTCAGGACGGCACAATCAGCCCCAGCATTTT TRBJ1-5 . TRBV6-5 medium-sized
CASSPTSGRIYNEQFF TGTGCCAGCAGTCCAACTAGCGGAAGAATTTACAATGAGCAGTTCTTC TRBJ2-1 TRBD2 TRBV28 medium-sized
CASSLAGLAGGRGDTQYF TGTGCCAGCAGCTTGGCCGGACTAGCGGGAGGCAGGGGGGATACGCAGTATTTT TRBJ2-3 TRBD2 TRBV5-6 large
CASGLGTEAFF TGTGCCAGCGGCTTGGGTACTGAAGCTTTCTTT TRBJ1-1 . TRBV6-2/TRBV6-3 medium-sized
CASSQRDRGLDEQFF TGTGCCAGCAGTCAGCGGGACAGGGGGTTGGATGAGCAGTTCTTC TRBJ2-1 TRBD1 TRBV12-3/TRBV12-4 .
CASRAGTGRNTEAFF TGTGCCAGCAGAGCCGGGACAGGGAGGAACACTGAAGCTTTCTTT TRBJ1-1 TRBD1 TRBV3-1 large
CASSPVYGELFF TGTGCCAGCAGCCCGGTCTACGGGGAGCTGTTTTTT TRBJ2-2 . TRBV11-3 many
CASGDFQETQYF TGTGCCAGCGGCGATTTCCAAGAGACCCAGTACTTC TRBJ2-5 . TRBV3-1 medium-sized
CASSEPGQRFSGANVLTF TGTGCCAGCAGCGAGCCGGGACAGAGATTCTCTGGGGCCAACGTCCTGACTTTC TRBJ2-6 TRBD1 TRBV4-2 medium-sized
CASSPPSASGYNEQFF TGTGCCAGCAGCCCCCCAAGCGCGAGCGGATACAATGAGCAGTTCTTC TRBJ2-1 . TRBV7-3 medium-sized
CASSQEFPRPSYEQYF TGCGCCAGCAGCCAAGAATTCCCGAGGCCCTCCTACGAGCAGTACTTC TRBJ2-7 . TRBV4-1 medium-sized